Listed here are 21 T cell receptor beta chains from one sample, sequenced in a study of early T cells in non-severe SARS-CoV-2 infection. TCRdb recomputed calls from the 5' RACE reads with MiXCR, one row per CDR3 protein. Here the sample spans 40,000 or so distinct CDR3 sequences, roughly 12% being singletons. The sample consisted of whole blood. These receptors came from an adult who was a healthcare worker with PCR-confirmed SARS-CoV-2 infection or an uninfected control (not recorded which).

In its sample, this clonotype was seen once. This chain links TRBV4-1 with TRBJ2-7; 9 bases map to TRBD1. V lost 1 base and J lost 6; bases outside the gene matches: 7. Germline values: CDR1 MGHRA, CDR2 YSYEKL. This CDR3 has 15 residues. The CDR3 DNA is TGCGCCAGCAGCCAAGTGGGACAGGGTGCCCTCGAGCAGTACTTC. It is translated as CASSQVGQGALEQYF.

Only a few counts were recorded for this clonotype. The J gene is TRBJ2-7, the V gene TRBV5-1; TRBD2 matches at 10 bases. Per the germline V gene, CDR1 is SGHRS and CDR2 is YFSETQ. The CDR3 loop spans 16 amino acids. The ends lost 0 bases at V and 0 bases at J; junction bases unmatched: 3. CDR3 sequence: CASSLAGLAASYEQYF. Written as DNA, the CDR3 is TGCGCCAGCAGCTTGGCAGGACTAGCGGCCTCCTACGAGCAGTACTTC.

The chain uses TRBV28 and TRBJ2-3; 9 nucleotides line up with TRBD2. The junction had 9 bases not matched to a gene; V was cut back by 3 bases and J by 2 bases. CDR3 size: 17 residues. Per the germline V gene, CDR1 is MDHEN and CDR2 is SYDVKM. CDR3 coding DNA: TGTGCCAGCAGTTTCGTATCAGCGGGAGGCCCCACAGATACGCAGTATTTT. Protein: CASSFVSAGGPTDTQYF.

This clonotype was detected ten times or more. This chain connects TRBV6-2 or TRBV6-3 to TRBJ2-1; TRBD2 matches at 14 bases. This CDR3 has 17 amino acids. CDR1 MNHEY and CDR2 SVGEGT come from the germline V gene. V was pared by 6 bases and J by 0 bases, with 4 bases of the junction left unmatched. The CDR3 sequence: CASRPTSGRGSYNEQFF. CDR3 sequence (DNA): TGTGCCAGCAGACCGACTAGCGGGAGGGGCTCCTACAATGAGCAGTTCTTC.

This clonotype was counted many times. V is TRBV28 and J is TRBJ2-7, with D perhaps TRBD2 (6 bases). The CDR3 runs to 14 residues. Germline assignment: CDR1 MDHEN and CDR2 SYDVKM. Trimming removed 4 bases from V and 7 bases from J, with 17 bases in between. In DNA form, the CDR3 reads TGTGCCAGCAGTTCGACGGGACTCACGTTAGAGCAGTACTTC. This sequence encodes CASSSTGLTLEQYF. Full variable domain (missing parts from reference TRBV28 and TRBJ2-7): DVKVTQSSRYLVKRTGEKVFLECVQDMDHENMFWYRQDPGLGLRLIYFSYDVKMKEKGDIPEGYSVSREKKERFSLILESASTNQTSMYLCASSSTGLTLEQYFGPGTRLTVT.

This clonotype is a singleton in its sample. The J gene is TRBJ2-7, the V gene TRBV20-1; D unresolved. The length of the CDR3 is 12 residues. The germline V gene encodes CDR1 DFQATT and CDR2 SNEGSKA (reference sequence). V shed 1 base and J shed 0 bases, with 4 bases lying between them. The DNA of the CDR3 is TGCAGTGCTAGAGCCGACTCCTACGAGCAGTACTTC. Its protein is CSARADSYEQYF.

The rearrangement uses TRBV28 and TRBJ1-2; a possible D gene is TRBD1 (6 bases). Trimming pared 2 bases from V and 4 bases from J, leaving 11 bases between. Germline V gene lookup returns CDR1 MDHEN and CDR2 SYDVKM. This CDR3 is built from 14 residues. CDR3 in DNA: TGTGCCAGCAGTTTACCCCAACAGGGCTATGGCTACACCTTC. This translates into CASSLPQQGYGYTF.

J is TRBJ2-5 and V is TRBV11-2; D is undetermined. This CDR3 contains 15 residues. Per germline, CDR1 SGHAT and CDR2 FQNNGV. The ends were cut back, 0 bases at V and 4 bases at J, with 12 bases in the middle. CDR3 residues: CASSLDNGPSETQYF. As DNA, the CDR3 is TGTGCCAGCAGCTTAGATAACGGCCCATCAGAGACCCAGTACTTC.

This clonotype appeared many times. V gene TRBV27 combines with J gene TRBJ1-5, with D unclear. The V end was cut by 3 bases, the J end by 6 bases, with 12 bases between. Germline CDR1 is MNHEY and CDR2 is SMNVEV (reference sequence). This CDR3 is built from 14 residues. The CDR3 reads CASSFAGRGQPQHF. CDR3 DNA: TGTGCCAGCAGTTTCGCCGGTCGGGGTCAGCCCCAGCATTTT.

V gene TRBV5-5 combines with J gene TRBJ2-2, with D unresolved. Trimming removed 0 bases from V and 0 bases from J, with 9 bases in between. The CDR3 covers 16 residues. Per the germline V gene, CDR1 is SGHKS and CDR2 is YYEKEE (reference sequence). The CDR3 sequence: CASSLVAEPNTGELFF. CDR3 coding DNA: TGTGCCAGCAGCTTGGTGGCGGAACCGAACACCGGGGAGCTGTTTTTT.

This clonotype was seen a handful of times. The chain uses TRBV20-1 and TRBJ2-7; D uncertain. V lost 4 bases and J lost 3, with 7 bases in between. The CDR3 has 11 residues. Germline V lookup: CDR1 DFQATT, CDR2 SNEGSKA (reference sequence). The CDR3: CSAILGYEQYF. CDR3 nucleotide sequence: TGCAGTGCTATTCTGGGCTACGAGCAGTACTTC.

This clonotype was detected ten times or more. The chain couples TRBV6-6 to TRBJ2-3; 12 nucleotides align to TRBD2. The CDR3 is 17 residues long. With 5 bases clipped from V and 3 bases from J, the junction kept 9 bases outside the gene matches. Germline V gives CDR1 MNHNY, CDR2 SVGAGI (reference sequence). Here the CDR3 reads CASSPLGTSGLTDTQYF. For the CDR3, the DNA is TGTGCCAGCAGTCCACTCGGGACTAGCGGGCTAACAGATACGCAGTATTTT.

The chain recombines TRBV28 with TRBJ1-5; 12 bases align to TRBD1. Germline V gene data show CDR1 as MDHEN and CDR2 as SYDVKM. V gave up 11 bases and J gave up 1 base; unmatched junction bases: 6. CDR3 length equals 15 residues. In nucleotides, the CDR3 is TGTGCCGAGGGGGGACAGGGGGCAAGCAATCAGCCCCAGCATTTT. Translated, it gives CAEGGQGASNQPQHF.

There are many counts of this clonotype. V is TRBV29-1 and J is TRBJ2-1, with 9 positions matching TRBD1. V gave up 7 bases and J gave up 9 bases; unmatched junction bases: 7. The CDR3 is 12 amino acids. CDR1 is SQVTM and CDR2 is ANQGSEA in the germline V gene. The DNA of the CDR3 is TGCAGCGGAAGGACAGGGGTGGGTGAGCAGTTCTTC. It specifies CSGRTGVGEQFF.

This clonotype was recorded many times. This chain uses TRBV20-1 with TRBJ2-1; 10 bases fit TRBD2. After removal of 6 bases from V and 0 bases from J, the junction contained 11 bases not matched to a gene. CDR3 length equals 17 residues. Germline CDR1 is DFQATT and CDR2 is SNEGSKA (reference sequence). CDR3 region: CSAPGSGGPSSYNEQFF. CDR3 sequence (DNA): TGCAGTGCCCCAGGTAGCGGGGGGCCGAGCTCCTACAATGAGCAGTTCTTC.

This clonotype was detected only a few times. The chain joins TRBV6-2 or TRBV6-3 to TRBJ2-3; 7 positions match TRBD2. The CDR3 is 16 residues long. Germline lookup yields CDR1 MNHEY and CDR2 SVGEGT. V lost 0 bases and J lost 0; bases outside the gene matches: 3. The CDR3 coding sequence is TGTGCCAGCAGTTACTCGCCTAGCGGAAGCACAGATACGCAGTATTTT. It encodes CASSYSPSGSTDTQYF.

This clonotype was detected a few times. The V gene is TRBV9, the J gene TRBJ1-1; D remains ambiguous. Trimming left V 0 bases short and J 4 bases short, with 7 bases between. Germline V CDR1 and CDR2: SGDLS, YYNGEE. This CDR3 comprises 13 residues. The DNA for the CDR3 is TGTGCCAGCAGCGTAGGCGGGAGCACTGAAGCTTTCTTT. Protein: CASSVGGSTEAFF.

The genes are TRBV6-5 and TRBJ1-4; TRBD1 agrees at 9 bases. CDR3 size: 14 residues. V lost 2 bases and J lost 8; bases outside the gene matches: 3. The germline gives CDR1 MNHEY, CDR2 SVGAGI. The CDR3 spells CASSYTGQGEKLFF. In DNA form, the CDR3 reads TGTGCCAGCAGTTACACCGGACAGGGGGAAAAACTGTTTTTT.

The V call is TRBV7-8, the J call TRBJ2-1; D possibly matches TRBD1 or TRBD2 (5 bases each). Trimming took 2 bases from V and 2 from J, leaving 16 bases between them. The CDR3 sequence is 17 residues long. Germline V gene lookup returns CDR1 SGHVS and CDR2 FQNEAQ. DNA for the CDR3: TGTGCCAGCAGCTTATCTGGGGGACCGAGCGCCTACAATGAGCAGTTCTTC. Its translation is CASSLSGGPSAYNEQFF.

Ten or more counts support this clonotype. The chain links TRBV6-5 to TRBJ1-2; D is unresolved. The CDR3 has 16 amino acids. Germline V lookup: CDR1 MNHEY, CDR2 SVGAGI. V dropped 2 bases and J dropped 0 bases, with 13 bases sitting between them. The CDR3 sequence: CASSYGMDRANYGYTF. DNA of the CDR3: TGTGCCAGCAGTTACGGGATGGACCGAGCTAACTATGGCTACACCTTC.

The chain carries TRBV7-3 and TRBJ2-4; 14 positions agree with TRBD2. Losses at the gene ends were 3 bases for V and 0 bases for J; bases not matched to a gene: 4. CDR1 and CDR2 (germline): SGHTA, FQGTGA. CDR3 length equals 18 residues. CDR3 amino acids: CASSLTSGGALAKNIQYF. In DNA form, the CDR3 reads TGTGCCAGCAGCTTGACTAGCGGGGGGGCTCTAGCCAAAAACATTCAGTACTTC.